These 7 T cell receptor beta chains came from one sample sequenced in a study of shared T cell receptors in the human thymus. The repertoire was sequenced with immunoSEQ multiplex PCR; TCRdb's copy has only in-frame clones and lacks some. The table has 640,000 or so clones, approximately 89% seen once. The same sample was also studied in work on human thymus T cells.

Source material: thymocytes. The receptors shown here come from a boy in the first two years of life with a congenital heart defect.

This clone was observed a handful of times. The chain carries TRBV5-5 and TRBJ1-4; 7 bases are shared with TRBD1. Germline values: CDR1 SGHKS, CDR2 YYEKEE (reference sequence). CDR3 length equals 14 residues. Trimming at V came to 4 bases and at J to 6 bases, leaving 6 bases not matched to a gene. The CDR3 protein is CASSPTGTHEKLFF. The CDR3 nucleotides read TGTGCCAGCAGCCCGACAGGGACACATGAAAAACTGTTTTTT.

V gene TRBV9 combines with J gene TRBJ1-2; the D gene is possibly TRBD1 (5 bases). The CDR3 covers 15 residues. V was shortened by 0 bases and J by 3 bases, with 12 bases between the two germline ends. Germline V gene lookup returns CDR1 SGDLS and CDR2 YYNGEE. In DNA form, the CDR3 reads TGTGCCAGCAGCGTAGACTCGACAGACTACTATGGCTACACCTTC. It codes for CASSVDSTDYYGYTF.

Only a few counts were recorded for this clone. V usage is TRBV7-8 and J usage is TRBJ1-5; 9 bases agree with TRBD1. V shed 5 bases, J shed 1 base, and the junction held 12 bases outside the gene matches. CDR1 and CDR2 (germline): SGHVS, FQNEAQ. This CDR3 is 18 amino acids long. DNA of the CDR3: TGTGCCAGCAGCCCCTGCTCCACAGGGGGCTCCAGCAATCAGCCCCAGCATTTT. Protein: CASSPCSTGGSSNQPQHF. The full variable domain, its missing parts supplied by reference TRBV7-8 and TRBJ1-5, is GAGVSQSPRYKVAKRGQDVALRCDPISGHVSLFWYQQALGQGPEFLTYFQNEAQLDKSGLPSDRFFAERPEGSVSTLKIQRTQQEDSAVYLCASSPCSTGGSSNQPQHFGDGTRLSIL.

The chain has TRBV30 and TRBJ2-7, with 11 bases that match TRBD1. This CDR3 comprises 14 residues. CDR1 GTSNPN and CDR2 SVGIG come from the germline V gene (reference sequence). Trimming at V came to 3 bases and at J to 1 base, leaving 2 bases not matched to a gene. CDR3 amino acids: CAWRRDRGSYEQYF. The CDR3 DNA reads TGTGCCTGGAGACGGGACAGGGGGTCCTACGAGCAGTACTTC.

The chain carries TRBV27 and TRBJ1-5, with D possibly matching TRBD1 (5 bases). V lost 8 bases and J lost 5, with 16 bases in between. From germline, CDR1 is MNHEY and CDR2 SMNVEV (reference sequence). The CDR3 extends over 14 amino acids. The CDR3 DNA reads TGTGCCAGCTCTGCTGCGGGGGTTGATCAGCCCCAGCATTTT. Translating it yields CASSAAGVDQPQHF.

J is TRBJ2-1 and V is TRBV6-6, with 11 bases that match TRBD2. The CDR3 totals 16 residues. Trimming cost V 6 bases and J 4 bases; bases outside gene matches: 8. The germline gives CDR1 MNHNY, CDR2 SVGAGI (reference sequence). CDR3: CASSLALAGGYNEQFF. The CDR3 bases are TGTGCCAGCAGCCTAGCCCTAGCGGGGGGTTACAATGAGCAGTTCTTC.

This sequence joins TRBV27 and TRBJ2-7; 7 nucleotides line up with TRBD1. This CDR3 has 15 residues. The V gene end was trimmed by 6 bases and the J gene end by 3 bases; junction bases not matched to a gene: 11. Germline V gene sequence: CDR1 MNHEY, CDR2 SMNVEV (reference sequence). Here the CDR3 DNA reads TGTGCCAGCAGATGCAATCGGGACAGTATCTACGAGCAGTACTTC. Its protein is CASRCNRDSIYEQYF.